The entry below describes one TCR beta chain. The entry originates in a study of blood T cells in healthy people across ages. Germline trimming cut 3 bases from V and 4 bases from J; bases unmatched to any gene: 10. Germline V gene data show CDR1 as SQVTM and CDR2 as ANQGSEA. The CDR3 runs 15 residues. The use of a sample-barcoded 5' primer and a J-beta primer mix characterized a second PCR of roughly 6 to 11 cycles. MiXCR, run by TCRdb on the 5' RACE reads, gives a single entry per CDR3 protein. The data contain under 1,100,000 distinct CDR3 sequences, approximately 25% of them singletons. This sample also belongs to another study, concerning T cells of mothers and their children.

The sequenced material came from blood. The V and J genes are TRBV29-1 and TRBJ2-3; TRBD2 matches 7 bases. This clonotype was obtained from a girl aged 2-10 years in good health. In DNA, the CDR3 is TGCAGCGTTGATTGGGCGGGAGCCCCTTCAGATACGCAGTATTTT. Protein product: CSVDWAGAPSDTQYF.